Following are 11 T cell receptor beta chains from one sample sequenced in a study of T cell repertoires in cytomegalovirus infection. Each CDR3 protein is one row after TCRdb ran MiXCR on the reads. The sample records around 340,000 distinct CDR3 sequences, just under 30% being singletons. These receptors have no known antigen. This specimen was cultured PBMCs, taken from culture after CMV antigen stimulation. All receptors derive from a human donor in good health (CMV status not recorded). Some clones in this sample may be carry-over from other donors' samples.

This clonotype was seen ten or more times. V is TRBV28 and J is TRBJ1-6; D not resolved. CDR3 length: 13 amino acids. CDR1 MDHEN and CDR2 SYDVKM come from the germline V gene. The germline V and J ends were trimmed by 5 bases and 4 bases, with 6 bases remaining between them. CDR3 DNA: TGTGCCAGCAGTAAGGGATATAATTCACCCCTCCACTTT. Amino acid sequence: CASSKGYNSPLHF.

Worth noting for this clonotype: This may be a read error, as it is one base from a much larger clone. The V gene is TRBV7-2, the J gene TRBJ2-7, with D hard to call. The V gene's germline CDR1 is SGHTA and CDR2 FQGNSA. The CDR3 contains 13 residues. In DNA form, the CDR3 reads TGTGCCAGCAGCCCGGCGAGGAAATACGAGCGGTACTTC. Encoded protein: CASSPARKYERYF.

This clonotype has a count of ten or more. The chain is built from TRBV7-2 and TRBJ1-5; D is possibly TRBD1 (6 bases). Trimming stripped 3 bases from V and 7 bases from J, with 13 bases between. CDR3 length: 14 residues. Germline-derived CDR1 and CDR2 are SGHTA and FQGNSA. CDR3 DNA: TGTGCCAGCAGCTTTGGGGGGGCGGTCCAGCCCCAGCATTTT. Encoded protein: CASSFGGAVQPQHF. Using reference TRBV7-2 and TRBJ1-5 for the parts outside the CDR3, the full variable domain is GAGVSQSPSNKVTEKGKDVELRCDPISGHTALYWYRQSLGQGLEFLIYFQGNSAPDKSGLPSDRFSAERTGGSVSTLTIQRTQQEDSAVYLCASSFGGAVQPQHFGDGTRLSIL.

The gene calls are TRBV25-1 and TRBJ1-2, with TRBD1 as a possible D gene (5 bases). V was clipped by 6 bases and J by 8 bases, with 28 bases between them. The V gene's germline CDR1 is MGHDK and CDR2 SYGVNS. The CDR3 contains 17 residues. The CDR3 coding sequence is TGTGCCAGCAGCGATATTAGACCGGGGCCGGCTCAGATGGGCTACACCTTC. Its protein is CASSDIRPGPAQMGYTF.

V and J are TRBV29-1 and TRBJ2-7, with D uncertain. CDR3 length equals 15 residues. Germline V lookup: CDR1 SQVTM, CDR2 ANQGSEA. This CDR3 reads CSRSPPLGPCYEQYF. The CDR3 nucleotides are TGCAGTCGGTCCCCCCCCCTCGGACCGTGCTACGAGCAGTACTTC.

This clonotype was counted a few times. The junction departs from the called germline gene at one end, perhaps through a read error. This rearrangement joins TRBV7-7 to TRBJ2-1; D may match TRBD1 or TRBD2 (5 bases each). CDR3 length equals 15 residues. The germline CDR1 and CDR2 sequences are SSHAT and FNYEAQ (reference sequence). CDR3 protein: CASSLNDHNGGEQFF. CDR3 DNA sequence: TGTGCTAGCAGCTTAAACGACCACAATGGGGGTGAGCAGTTCTTC.

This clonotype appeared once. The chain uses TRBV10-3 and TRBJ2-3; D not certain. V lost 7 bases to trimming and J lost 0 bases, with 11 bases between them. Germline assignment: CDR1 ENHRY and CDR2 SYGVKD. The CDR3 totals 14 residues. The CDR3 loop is CAIIPEFSTDTQYF. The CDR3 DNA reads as TGTGCCATCATTCCAGAGTTTAGCACAGATACGCAGTATTTT.

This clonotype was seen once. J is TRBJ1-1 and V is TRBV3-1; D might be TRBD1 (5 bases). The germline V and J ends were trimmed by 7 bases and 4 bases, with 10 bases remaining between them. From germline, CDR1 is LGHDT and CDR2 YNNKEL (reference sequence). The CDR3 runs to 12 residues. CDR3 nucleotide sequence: TGTGCCAGCACCCTTCAGGGCACTGAAGCTTTCTTT. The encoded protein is CASTLQGTEAFF. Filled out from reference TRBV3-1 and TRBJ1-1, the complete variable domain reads DTAVSQTPKYLVTQMGNDKSIKCEQNLGHDTMYWYKQDSKKFLKIMFSYNNKELIINETVPNRFSPKSPDKAHLNLHINSLELGDSAVYFCASTLQGTEAFFGQGTRLTVV.

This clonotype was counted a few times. CDR3 DNA sequence: TGTGCCAGCAGCCAGGGGACAGGGACTGGCTACACCTTC. Translated, it gives CASSQGTGTGYTF. The J gene is TRBJ1-2, the V gene TRBV4-2; 9 bases agree with TRBD1. Germline CDR1 LGHNA, CDR2 YNFKEQ. Unmatched junction bases numbered 3, after V lost 3 bases and J lost 7 bases. The CDR3 is 13 residues long.

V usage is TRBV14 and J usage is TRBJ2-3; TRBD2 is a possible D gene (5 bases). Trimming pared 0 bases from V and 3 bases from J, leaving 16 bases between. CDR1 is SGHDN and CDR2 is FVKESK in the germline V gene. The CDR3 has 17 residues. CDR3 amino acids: CASSQDFRGLGTDTQYF. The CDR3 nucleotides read TGTGCCAGCAGCCAAGATTTCCGGGGATTAGGGACAGATACGCAGTATTTT.

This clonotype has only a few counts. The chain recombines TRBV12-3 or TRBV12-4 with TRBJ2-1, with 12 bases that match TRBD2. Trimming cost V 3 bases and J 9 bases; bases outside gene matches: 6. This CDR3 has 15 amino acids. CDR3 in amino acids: CASSFATSGSTEQFF. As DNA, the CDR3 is TGTGCCAGCAGTTTTGCGACTAGCGGGAGTACTGAGCAGTTCTTC.